This T cell receptor (beta chain) was observed in a study of blood T cell repertoires in COVID-19. The V and J ends lost 6 bases and 7 bases, in that order; junction bases with no gene match: 7. CDR1 is MNHEY and CDR2 is SVGAGI in the germline V gene. The CDR3 spans 15 residues. Only in-frame clones appear in the TCRdb table, and some are missing; sequencing was by immunoSEQ multiplex PCR. The sample carries some 70,000 clones, about 90% recorded once. The clonotype was recovered from a human donor with active COVID-19. The donor label of this sample is uncertain. Sequencing input: peripheral blood. The V gene is TRBV6-5, the J gene TRBJ1-5, with 12 bases that match TRBD1. CDR3 loop: CASRPGTGGEQPQHF. The CDR3 region has the DNA TGTGCCAGCAGGCCCGGGACAGGGGGCGAACAGCCCCAGCATTTT.